The 21 T cell receptor beta chains in this list originate from one sample, sequenced in a study of blood T cell repertoires in COVID-19. TCRdb keeps only in-frame clones here, not all; method: immunoSEQ multiplex PCR. Of hundreds of thousands of clones in the sample, roughly 85% were seen once. The sequenced material came from PBMCs or T cells enriched from blood (not recorded which). These receptors were taken from a woman aged 45-60 years who had been exposed to COVID-19.

V gene TRBV14 combines with J gene TRBJ1-2; D might be TRBD1 (6 bases). V gave up 0 bases and J gave up 8 bases, with 16 bases separating them. Germline assignment: CDR1 SGHDN and CDR2 FVKESK. The CDR3 spans 15 residues. CDR3 residues: CASSQDRRQAVGYTF. CDR3 bases: TGTGCCAGCAGCCAAGACCGCCGACAGGCCGTGGGCTACACCTTC.

This chain links TRBV19 with TRBJ2-3; D gene uncertain. CDR3 size: 13 residues. Between the trimmed V and J ends, which lost 2 bases and 6 bases, there was a span of 9 bases. Per the germline V gene, CDR1 is LNHDA and CDR2 is SQIVND (reference sequence). The chain's CDR3 is CASSIRVWDTQYF. The CDR3 DNA reads TGTGCCAGTAGTATACGGGTATGGGATACGCAGTATTTT.

The chain combines TRBV28 with TRBJ1-2; 7 bases fit TRBD1. This CDR3 spans 13 amino acids. The junction had 9 bases not matched to a gene; V was cut back by 11 bases and J by 3 bases. In germline, CDR1 is MDHEN, CDR2 SYDVKM. The chain's CDR3 is CAGRRGTDYGYTF. The CDR3 coding sequence is TGTGCCGGCCGTCGGGGGACAGACTATGGCTACACCTTC.

This clone was seen only once. The chain combines TRBV14 with TRBJ2-2, with 7 bases lining up with TRBD1. The CDR3 loop spans 15 amino acids. Per germline, CDR1 SGHDN and CDR2 FVKESK. Germline trimming cut 1 base from V and 5 bases from J; bases unmatched to any gene: 4. The CDR3 nucleotides are TGTGCCAGCAGCCAAGGACAGGGACGTACCGGGGAGCTGTTTTTT. Amino acid sequence: CASSQGQGRTGELFF.

The CDR3 region is CATLPGGTETQYF. CDR3 in DNA: TGTGCCACCCTACCCGGAGGGACAGAGACCCAGTACTTC. The chain has TRBV15 and TRBJ2-5; D may be TRBD2 (6 bases). The ends were cut back, 8 bases at V and 4 bases at J, with 14 bases in the middle. Germline values: CDR1 LNHNV, CDR2 YYDKDF (reference sequence). CDR3 size: 13 residues.

In this sample, this clone turned up a few times. V gene TRBV5-1 combines with J gene TRBJ1-2; 10 nucleotides match TRBD1. The CDR3 extends over 15 amino acids. The germline V gene encodes CDR1 SGHRS and CDR2 YFSETQ. V was clipped by 0 bases and J by 7 bases; unmatched bases: 6. The CDR3 is CASSLVSGTGVGYTF. The CDR3 bases are TGCGCCAGCAGCTTGGTTTCCGGGACAGGGGTTGGCTACACCTTC. The full variable domain, in which reference TRBV5-1 and TRBJ1-2 provide the parts outside the CDR3, is KAGVTQTPRYLIKTRGQQVTLSCSPISGHRSVSWYQQTPGQGLQFLFEYFSETQRNKGNFPGRFSGRQFSNSRSEMNVSTLELGDSALYLCASSLVSGTGVGYTFGSGTRLTVV.

Note on this clone: The junction shows a germline mismatch at one end, possibly a read error. This chain uses TRBV6-5 with TRBJ1-2, with 7 bases identical to TRBD1. CDR1 is MNHEY, CDR2 SVGAGI, per germline. This CDR3 spans 11 amino acids. CDR3 sequence (DNA): TGTGCCAGCAGTTACGCAGGGGGATTTACATTC. This encodes CASSYAGGFTF.

CDR3 coding DNA: TGTGCCACCGCCAAGAGGATCCCGAACACCGGGGAGCTGTTTTTT. It is translated as CATAKRIPNTGELFF. The V and J genes are TRBV19 and TRBJ2-2; D is uncertain. Trimming took off 10 bases at V and 0 bases at J, with 15 bases between the two ends. This CDR3 has 15 residues. Germline loops: CDR1 LNHDA, CDR2 SQIVND (reference sequence).

The chain joins TRBV21-1 to TRBJ1-5. TRBV21-1 is noted as a pseudogene. CDR3 length: 15 residues. The CDR3 sequence: CASSVPGLQVQPQHF. For the CDR3, the DNA is TGTGCCAGCAGCGTACCGGGACTCCAGGTACAGCCCCAGCATTTT.

The CDR3 protein is CASSLEGQRLGGANVLTF. CDR3 DNA sequence: TGTGCCAGCAGCTTAGAGGGACAGAGGTTAGGTGGGGCCAACGTCCTGACTTTC. The chain uses TRBV7-2 and TRBJ2-6, with 7 bases lining up with TRBD1. The CDR3 runs to 18 residues. Looked up from germline, CDR1 is SGHTA and CDR2 is FQGNSA. J gave up 3 bases and V 1 base, and 9 bases lay outside the gene matches.

The chain joins TRBV5-1 to TRBJ2-3; D is perhaps TRBD1 (5 bases). Trimming took off 0 bases at V and 2 bases at J, with 16 bases between the two ends. The CDR3 spans 17 residues. The germline CDR1 and CDR2 sequences are SGHRS and YFSETQ. CDR3 nucleotide sequence: TGCGCCAGCAGCTTGGCCCTCGGACACCCAGTCACAGATACGCAGTATTTT. It is translated as CASSLALGHPVTDTQYF.

The CDR3 reads CASSLGGAGLRGSPLHF. CDR3 coding DNA: TGTGCCAGCAGTTTAGGGGGAGCGGGGTTGAGGGGGTCACCCCTCCACTTT. V usage is TRBV28 and J usage is TRBJ1-6, with a weak D call TRBD1 (6 bases). There are 17 residues in the CDR3. V was trimmed by 2 bases and J by 10 bases, leaving 21 bases between them. The germline CDR1 and CDR2 sequences are MDHEN and SYDVKM.

This chain uses TRBV27 with TRBJ1-2; 9 nucleotides match TRBD1. V lost 7 bases to trimming and J lost 6 bases; unmatched junction nucleotides: 3. Germline V gene sequence: CDR1 MNHEY, CDR2 SMNVEV (reference sequence). The CDR3 is made up of 12 amino acids. CDR3 sequence reads: CASKQGANGYTF. The CDR3 region has the DNA TGTGCCAGCAAACAGGGGGCGAATGGCTACACCTTC.

The J gene is TRBJ1-2, the V gene TRBV30; D is unresolved. CDR3 size: 17 residues. CDR1 GTSNPN and CDR2 SVGIG come from the germline V gene (reference sequence). V lost 2 bases and J 4 bases, leaving 23 bases between the germline ends. The CDR3 sequence: CAWSPRPGFTATYGYTF. The DNA of the CDR3 is TGTGCCTGGAGTCCACGCCCGGGATTCACTGCAACCTATGGCTACACCTTC.

This CDR3 reads CASSQSDRLNTEAFF. DNA for the CDR3: TGTGCCAGCAGCCAATCGGACAGACTGAACACTGAAGCTTTCTTT. This chain joins TRBV3-1 (or the pseudogene TRBV3-2) and TRBJ1-1; D possibly corresponds to TRBD1 (6 bases). There are 15 residues in the CDR3. V lost 2 bases to trimming and J lost 0 bases, with 10 bases between them. Germline CDR1 LGHDT, CDR2 YNNKEL (reference sequence).

The V gene is TRBV10-1, the J gene TRBJ2-3; 8 positions agree with TRBD2. Germline lookup yields CDR1 WNHNN and CDR2 SYGVQD (reference sequence). The V and J ends lost 4 bases and 4 bases, in that order; junction bases with no gene match: 7. CDR3 size: 15 residues. The CDR3 spells CASSVRRGDADTQYF. In DNA, the CDR3 is TGCGCCAGCAGTGTACGGCGGGGGGACGCAGATACGCAGTATTTT.

V and J are TRBV19 and TRBJ1-2, with D perhaps TRBD1 (6 bases). Trimming took off 6 bases at V and 11 bases at J, with 22 bases between the two ends. Germline assignment: CDR1 LNHDA and CDR2 SQIVND (reference sequence). This CDR3 comprises 14 residues. DNA of the CDR3: TGTGCCAGTAGCGCAGGGGCCGCAAATATGGGGTACACCTTC. This codes for CASSAGAANMGYTF.

This clone was detected only a few times. The gene calls are TRBV30 and TRBJ1-2; 7 nucleotides match TRBD1. Germline lookup yields CDR1 GTSNPN and CDR2 SVGIG (reference sequence). The J segment lost 4 bases and the V segment lost 0 bases, leaving 8 bases of the junction unmatched. This CDR3 comprises 15 residues. CDR3 DNA sequence: TGTGCCTGGAGTGTACAAAGCTCAGGGGGCTATGGCTACACCTTC. Its protein product is CAWSVQSSGGYGYTF.

The chain joins TRBV19 to TRBJ1-1, with D possibly TRBD1 on 5 matching bases. Germline lookup yields CDR1 LNHDA and CDR2 SQIVND (reference sequence). V was trimmed by 2 bases and J by 8 bases, leaving 12 bases between them. CDR3 length equals 13 residues. Here the CDR3 reads CASSITTESEAFF. CDR3 bases: TGTGCCAGTAGTATAACGACAGAGAGCGAAGCTTTCTTT.

The chain combines TRBV4-2 with TRBJ2-3; tentative D call: TRBD2 (5 bases). The germline V gene encodes CDR1 LGHNA and CDR2 YNFKEQ. V dropped 1 base and J dropped 5 bases, with 10 bases sitting between them. The CDR3 length is 14 residues. The CDR3 region is CASSQVDRGDTQYF. The DNA for the CDR3 is TGTGCCAGCAGCCAAGTCGACCGGGGAGATACGCAGTATTTT.

This chain connects TRBV15 to TRBJ2-7, with a tentative D call TRBD2 (6 bases). The CDR3 loop spans 16 amino acids. Trimming removed 0 bases at V and 3 bases at J, with 15 bases between. The germline V gene has CDR1 LNHNV and CDR2 YYDKDF (reference sequence). In DNA, the CDR3 is TGTGCCACCAGCAGAGACCCCGACCGGGGGATCTACGAGCAGTACTTC. Encoded protein: CATSRDPDRGIYEQYF.